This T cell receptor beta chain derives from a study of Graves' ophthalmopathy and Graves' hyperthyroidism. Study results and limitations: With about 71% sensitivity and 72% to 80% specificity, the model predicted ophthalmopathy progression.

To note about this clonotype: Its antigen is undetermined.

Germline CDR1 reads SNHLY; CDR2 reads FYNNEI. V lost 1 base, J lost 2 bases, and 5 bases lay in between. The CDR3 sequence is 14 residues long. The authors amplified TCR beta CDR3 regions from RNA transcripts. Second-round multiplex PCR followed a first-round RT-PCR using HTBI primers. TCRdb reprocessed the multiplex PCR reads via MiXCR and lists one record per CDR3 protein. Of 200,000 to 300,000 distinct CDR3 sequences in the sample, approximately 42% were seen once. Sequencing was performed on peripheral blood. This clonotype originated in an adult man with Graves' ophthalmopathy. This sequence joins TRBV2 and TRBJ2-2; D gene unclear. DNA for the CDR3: TGTGCCAGCAGTGAAGTTGGTAACACCGGGGAGCTGTTTTTT. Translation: CASSEVGNTGELFF.